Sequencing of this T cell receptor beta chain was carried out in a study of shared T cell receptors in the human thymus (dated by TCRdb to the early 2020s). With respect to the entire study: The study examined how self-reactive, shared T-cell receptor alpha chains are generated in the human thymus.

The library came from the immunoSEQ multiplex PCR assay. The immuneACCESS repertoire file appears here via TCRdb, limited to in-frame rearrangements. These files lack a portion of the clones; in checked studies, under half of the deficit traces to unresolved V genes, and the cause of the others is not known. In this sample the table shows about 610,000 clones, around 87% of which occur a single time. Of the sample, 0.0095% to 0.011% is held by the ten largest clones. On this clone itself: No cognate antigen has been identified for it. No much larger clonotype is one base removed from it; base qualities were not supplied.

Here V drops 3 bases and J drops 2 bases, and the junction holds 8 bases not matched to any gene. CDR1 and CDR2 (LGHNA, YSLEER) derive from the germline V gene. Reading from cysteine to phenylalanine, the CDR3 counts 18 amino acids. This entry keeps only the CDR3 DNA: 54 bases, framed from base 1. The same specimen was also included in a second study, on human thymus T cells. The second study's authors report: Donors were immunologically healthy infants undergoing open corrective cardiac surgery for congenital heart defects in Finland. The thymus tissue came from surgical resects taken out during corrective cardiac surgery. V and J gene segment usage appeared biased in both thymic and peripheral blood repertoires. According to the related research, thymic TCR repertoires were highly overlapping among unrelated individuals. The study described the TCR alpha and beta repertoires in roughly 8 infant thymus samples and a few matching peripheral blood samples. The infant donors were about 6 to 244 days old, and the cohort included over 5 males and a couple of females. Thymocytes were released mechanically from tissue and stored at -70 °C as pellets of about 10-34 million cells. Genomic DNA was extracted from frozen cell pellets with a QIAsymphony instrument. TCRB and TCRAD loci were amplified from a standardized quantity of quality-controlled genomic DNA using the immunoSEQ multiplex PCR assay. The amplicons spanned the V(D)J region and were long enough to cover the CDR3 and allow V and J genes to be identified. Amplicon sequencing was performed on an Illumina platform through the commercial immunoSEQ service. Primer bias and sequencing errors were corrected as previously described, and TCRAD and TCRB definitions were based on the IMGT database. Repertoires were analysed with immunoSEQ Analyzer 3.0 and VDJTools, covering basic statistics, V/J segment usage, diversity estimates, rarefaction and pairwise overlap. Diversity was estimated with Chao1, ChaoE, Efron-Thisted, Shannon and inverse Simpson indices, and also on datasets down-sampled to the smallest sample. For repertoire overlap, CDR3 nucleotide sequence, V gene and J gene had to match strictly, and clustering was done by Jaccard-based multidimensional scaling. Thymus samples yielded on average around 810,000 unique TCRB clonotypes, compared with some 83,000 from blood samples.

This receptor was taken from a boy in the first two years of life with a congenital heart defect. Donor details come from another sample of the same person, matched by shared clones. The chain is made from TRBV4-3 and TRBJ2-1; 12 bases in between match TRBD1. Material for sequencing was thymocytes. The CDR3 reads CASSQAGTGGFTYNEQFF. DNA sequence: TGCGCCAGCAGCCAGGCCGGGACAGGGGGCTTTACCTACAATGAGCAGTTCTTC.